This TCR beta chain was captured by sequencing in a study of cytotoxic CD8 clonotypes in ibrutinib-treated CLL. The CDR3 length is 11 residues. The ends were cut back, 5 bases at V and 2 bases at J, with 6 bases in the middle. Germline lookup yields CDR1 SQVTM and CDR2 ANQGSEA. Assay: immunoSEQ multiplex PCR; the TCRdb copy retains only in-frame clones and omits some. In the table there are 100,000 to 150,000 clones, around 85% of which are singletons. The J gene is TRBJ1-1, the V gene TRBV29-1; D unresolved. This clonotype was obtained from a human donor with chronic lymphocytic leukemia. This sample comprised PBMCs, obtained after 24 months of ibrutinib treatment. The CDR3, as DNA: TGCAGCGTTTGGGTAAACACTGAAGCTTTCTTT. Translating it yields CSVWVNTEAFF. Variable domain in full (rest from reference TRBV29-1 and TRBJ1-1): SAVISQKPSRDICQRGTSLTIQCQVDSQVTMMFWYRQQPGQSLTLIATANQGSEATYESGFVIDKFPISRPNLTFSTLTVSNMSPEDSSIYLCSVWVNTEAFFGQGTRLTVV.